These 10 T cell receptor delta chains share one sample of origin, sequenced in a study of gamma-delta T cells after stem cell transplantation. TCRdb called clones anew from the RT-PCR reads with CATT. This table holds under 3,000 delta-chain clones, about 5.6% found once. Sequences were obtained from gamma-delta T cells. These receptors all come from a human donor. It is not recorded whose cells these are; they may come from a transplant donor.

V gene TRDV2 combines with J gene TRDJ1, with 9 nucleotides matching TRDD3. V was clipped by 0 bases and J by 0 bases; unmatched bases: 37. CDR1 is GEAIGNYY, CDR2 EKD, per germline. There are 27 residues in the CDR3. The CDR3 loop reads CACDTVNPRWRQPETGGQPPYTDKLIF. The CDR3 nucleotides read TGTGCCTGTGACACCGTAAACCCAAGGTGGCGACAACCCGAAACTGGGGGACAACCCCCGTACACCGATAAACTCATCTTT.

By share, this clone ranks as medium-sized. The CDR3: CACDGLPSAGGGRETDKLIF. Written as DNA, the CDR3 is TGTGCCTGTGACGGGCTTCCTAGTGCTGGGGGAGGAAGGGAGACCGATAAACTCATCTTT. The chain couples TRDV2 to TRDJ1; possible D gene TRDD3, 8 bases. Trimming shortened V by 3 bases and J by 2 bases, and 30 bases separated the two germline ends. The germline gives CDR1 GEAIGNYY, CDR2 EKD. This CDR3 contains 20 residues.

As to this clone: A far larger clone is just one base off, so this is likely a read error. Other DNA sequences in the same sample also yield this CDR3. This sequence joins TRDV2 and TRDJ1, with no clear D. The germline V gene has CDR1 GEAIGNYY and CDR2 EKD. This CDR3 has 15 residues. Trimming took off 0 bases at V and 1 base at J, with 11 bases between the two ends. The CDR3 is CACDTVSRSTDKLIF. The CDR3 nucleotides are TGTGCCTGTGACACCGTATCAAGATCCACCGATAAACTCATCTTT.

As concerns this clone: TCRdb pairs this DNA with a much larger clone's protein that differs at residue 4, likely a read error; the protein shown was translated from the DNA. This chain uses TRDV2 with TRDJ1; 10 positions agree with TRDD3. In germline, CDR1 is GEAIGNYY, CDR2 EKD. This CDR3 is built from 17 residues. CDR3 bases: TGTGCCTGTGGCACCGTCTCTACTGGGGGATTTGGCGATAAACTCATCTTT. This sequence encodes CACGTVSTGGFGDKLIF.

Notes on this clone: A much larger clone sits a single nucleotide away, making a read error possible. Other DNA sequences in the same sample also yield this CDR3. This chain uses TRDV2 with TRDJ3; the D is unclear. Germline loops: CDR1 GEAIGNYY, CDR2 EKD. The CDR3 loop spans 23 amino acids. Deletions cut 0 bases from V and 0 bases from J, with 26 bases between. The CDR3 coding sequence is TGTGCCTGTGACACCGTGACACGTACTGTGGGCCCCTCGAGCTCCTGGGACACCCGACAGATGTTTTTC. This codes for CACDTVTRTVGPSSSWDTRQMFF.

This clone was seen a few times. This may be a read error, as it is one base from a much larger clone. This chain links TRDV2 with TRDJ1; 10 bases line up with TRDD3. This CDR3 has 18 amino acids. Germline trimming cut 0 bases from V and 3 bases from J; bases unmatched to any gene: 12. Germline CDR1 GEAIGNYY, CDR2 EKD. The CDR3 nucleotides are TGTGCCTGTGACACCGTCTCTAGCTGGGGGATAAATCCCGATAAACTCATCTTT. It encodes CACDTVSSWGINPDKLIF.

As for this clone: A far larger clone lies a single base away; this is likely a read error. The chain joins TRDV2 to TRDJ3; 13 bases fit TRDD3. The CDR3 loop spans 20 amino acids. Germline lookup yields CDR1 GEAIGNYY and CDR2 EKD. The CDR3 DNA reads as TGTGCCTGTGACACCGTACTGGGGGATACGCGGTCCTGGGGCACCCGACAGATGTTTTTC. Its translation: CACDTVLGDTRSWGTRQMFF.

Concerning this clone itself: TCRdb's protein, taken from a much larger clone, differs from this DNA's translation at residue 3, likely owing to a read error; the protein displayed comes from the DNA. This rearrangement joins TRDV2 to TRDJ1; TRDD3 agrees at 13 bases. CDR1 and CDR2 (germline): GEAIGNYY, EKD. CDR3 length: 20 amino acids. The CDR3 here is CARDPVLGDTRKGVTDKLIF. In nucleotides, the CDR3 is TGTGCCCGTGACCCGGTACTGGGGGATACGCGCAAGGGAGTCACCGATAAACTCATCTTT.

In its sample, this clone was seen a few times. It is likely a read error: a sequence one base away is far more abundant. The genes are TRDV2 and TRDJ1; TRDD3 matches at 8 bases. The V segment lost 6 bases and the J segment 0 bases; nucleotides outside the gene matches: 11. Germline CDR1 is GEAIGNYY and CDR2 is EKD. CDR3 length equals 16 residues. For the CDR3, the DNA is TGTGCCTGTTCTCCACTGGGGGGTACCTACACCGATAAACTCATCTTT. Translated: CACSPLGGTYTDKLIF.

Comments on this clone: TCRdb shows a much larger clone's protein in place of this DNA's translation, and the two differ at residue 17, likely through a read error; the protein shown is translated from the DNA. The chain is built from TRDV2 and TRDJ1; 7 nucleotides agree with TRDD3. Per germline, CDR1 GEAIGNYY and CDR2 EKD. This CDR3 has 20 residues. Written as DNA, the CDR3 is TGTGCCTGTGACTCCATCGGTACTTCGGCCGGGGGGATGTACACCGATACACTCATCTTT. This translates into CACDSIGTSAGGMYTDTLIF.